This T cell receptor (beta chain) was identified in a study of cytomegalovirus exposure and HLA in healthy donors. Study observations and caveats: Later analysis indicated greater clonal expansion among HLA-associated TCR beta chains than among equally common other chains. Despite most TCR sequences being rare, some public TCRs occurred in many donors. A cluster of highly shared sequence variants was likely a sequencing artifact.

Vbeta (60) and Jbeta (13) primers were used in the PCR. The assay was immunoSEQ multiplex PCR, and TCRdb's table has in-frame clones only and misses some. The sample holds approximately 150,000 clones, approximately 68% seen once. Of note for this clone: Its antigen is currently unknown.

CDR3 size: 14 residues. Germline V gene lookup returns CDR1 SGHTA and CDR2 FQGNSA. With 5 bases clipped from V and 5 bases from J, the junction kept 2 bases outside the gene matches. This TCR was recovered from a man in his fifties or sixties in good health and CMV-seronegative. Sequencing was done on a sample of PBMCs. The chain is built from TRBV7-2 and TRBJ1-4; the match to TRBD1 covers 10 bases. CDR3 in amino acids: CASSPTGGNEKLFF. CDR3 in DNA: TGTGCCAGCAGCCCGACAGGGGGCAATGAAAAACTGTTTTTT.